This paragraph covers one T cell receptor beta chain sequence. The sort gate was single viable CD3+CD4+CD8-CD45RO+ cells for memory CD4+ T cells. Germline loops: CDR1 LNHDA, CDR2 SQIVND (reference sequence). The CDR3 has 14 amino acids. The V and J ends lost 10 bases and 2 bases respectively, with 17 bases between them. The data originate from a study of memory CD4+ T cells and cytomegalovirus serostatus. Generated by immunoSEQ multiplex PCR, the TCRdb table keeps only in-frame clones and is missing some. In the table there are about 58,000 clones, roughly 84% of which are singletons. The receptor comes from an adult in good health and CMV-seronegative. Some clones in this sample may be carry-over from other donors' samples. The gene calls are TRBV19 and TRBJ1-1, with D possibly TRBD1 on 5 matching bases. The material sequenced was memory CD4+ T cells from blood. For the CDR3, the DNA is TGTGCCACCGTGAGTAGGGGCGTCAACACTGAAGCTTTCTTT. Translating gives CATVSRGVNTEAFF.